This T cell receptor beta chain appears in the sequencing data of a study of blood T cell repertoires in COVID-19. Study-level background: Italy, Spain and the United States were the sources of the convalescent and acute COVID-19 samples. PBMCs, B-cell-depleted T cells, or T cells were the source of the cDNA or gDNA that made up the material.

Source study methods: Amplification with reference gene primers provided the estimates of nucleated cell counts. TCRdb's table, derived via immunoSEQ multiplex PCR, lists solely in-frame clones and lacks some. The V and J calls and clone size were taken over from that table, and D and trimming were inferred from the DNA. The sample lists 95,000 to 130,000 clones, roughly four fifths seen once, with about 8% in the top ten. This CDR3 comprises 15 residues. Looked up from germline, CDR1 is MGHRA and CDR2 is YSYEKL. V gave up 0 bases and J gave up 4 bases, with 9 bases separating them. This clone appeared a few times.

This TCR was recovered from a man between 65 and 85 years old with active or convalescent COVID-19. Source material: peripheral blood. The chain links TRBV4-1 to TRBJ1-4; no reliable D call. The CDR3 sequence: CASSQERLGNEKLFF. In nucleotides, the CDR3 is TGCGCCAGCAGCCAAGAAAGACTGGGTAATGAAAAACTGTTTTTT.